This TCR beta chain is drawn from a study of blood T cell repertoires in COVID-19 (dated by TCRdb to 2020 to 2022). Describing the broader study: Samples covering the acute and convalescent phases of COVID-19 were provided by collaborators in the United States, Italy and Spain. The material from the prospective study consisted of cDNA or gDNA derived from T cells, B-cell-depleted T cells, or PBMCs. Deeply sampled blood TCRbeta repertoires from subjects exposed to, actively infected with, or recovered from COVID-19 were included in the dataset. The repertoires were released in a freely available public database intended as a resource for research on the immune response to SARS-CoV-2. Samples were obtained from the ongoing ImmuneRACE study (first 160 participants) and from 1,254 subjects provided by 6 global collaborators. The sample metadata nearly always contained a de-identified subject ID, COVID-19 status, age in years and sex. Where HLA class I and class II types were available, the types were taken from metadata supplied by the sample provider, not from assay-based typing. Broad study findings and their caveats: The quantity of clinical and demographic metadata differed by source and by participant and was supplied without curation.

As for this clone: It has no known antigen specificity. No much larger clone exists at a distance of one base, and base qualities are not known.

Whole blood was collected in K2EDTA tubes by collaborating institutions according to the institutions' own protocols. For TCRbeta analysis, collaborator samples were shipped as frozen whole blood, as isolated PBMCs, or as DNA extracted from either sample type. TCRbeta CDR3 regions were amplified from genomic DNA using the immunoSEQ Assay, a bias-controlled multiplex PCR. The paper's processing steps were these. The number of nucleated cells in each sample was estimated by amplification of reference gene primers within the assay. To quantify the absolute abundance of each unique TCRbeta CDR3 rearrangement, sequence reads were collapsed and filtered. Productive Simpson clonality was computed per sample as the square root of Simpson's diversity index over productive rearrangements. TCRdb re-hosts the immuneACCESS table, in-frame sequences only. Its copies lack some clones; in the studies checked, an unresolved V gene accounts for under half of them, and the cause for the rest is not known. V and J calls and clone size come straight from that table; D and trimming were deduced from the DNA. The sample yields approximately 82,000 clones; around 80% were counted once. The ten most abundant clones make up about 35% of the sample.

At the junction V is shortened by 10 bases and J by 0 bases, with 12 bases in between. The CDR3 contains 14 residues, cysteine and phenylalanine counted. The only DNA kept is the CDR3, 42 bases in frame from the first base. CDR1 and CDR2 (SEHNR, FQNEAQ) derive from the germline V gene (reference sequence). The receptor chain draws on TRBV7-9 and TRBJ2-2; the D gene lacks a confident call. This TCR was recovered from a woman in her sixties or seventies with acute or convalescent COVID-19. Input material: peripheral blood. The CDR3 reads CATQELANTGELFF. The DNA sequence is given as TGTGCCACCCAAGAGCTTGCGAACACCGGGGAGCTGTTTTTT.